This is a list of T cell receptor beta chains from one sample in a study of cytomegalovirus exposure and HLA in healthy donors. Some clones are missing from TCRdb's copy, which holds only in-frame ones; the method was immunoSEQ multiplex PCR. The profile shows nearly 110,000 clones, 65% to 80% of them singletons. Sequencing was performed on PBMCs. These receptor sequences come from a male donor in good health and CMV-seropositive. Each CDR3 is given with its conserved first and last residue. Fields, in order: J gene, V gene, D gene, clone size, CDR3 DNA, CDR3 protein. The D gene is left open where the match is weak. Size is stated for part of the rows, as once, few or many counts, or as a class when the clone is expanded.

J gene: TRBJ2-7; V gene: TRBV4-3; D gene: NA; clone size: NA; CDR3 DNA: TGCGCCAGCAGCCAAGATGAGATCCGTATCTCCGACTACGAGCAGTACTTC; CDR3 protein: CASSQDEIRISDYEQYF
J gene: TRBJ1-3; V gene: TRBV29-1; D gene: NA; clone size: NA; CDR3 DNA: TGCAGCGTTGAAAAAACAGGTACCTCTGGAAACACCATATATTTT; CDR3 protein: CSVEKTGTSGNTIYF
J gene: TRBJ2-7; V gene: TRBV28; D gene: TRBD2; clone size: NA; CDR3 DNA: TGTGCCAGCAGTTTATCAGGGACTAGACCCCACGAGCAGTACTTC; CDR3 protein: CASSLSGTRPHEQYF
J gene: TRBJ2-3; V gene: TRBV2; D gene: TRBD2; clone size: once; CDR3 DNA: TGTGCCAGCACGGGGACTAGCGGCACAGATACGCAGTATTTT; CDR3 protein: CASTGTSGTDTQYF
J gene: TRBJ1-5; V gene: TRBV18; D gene: TRBD1; clone size: few; CDR3 DNA: TGTGCCAGCTCACCAATGTCAGGGGGTCAGCCCCAGCATTTT; CDR3 protein: CASSPMSGGQPQHF
J gene: TRBJ2-7; V gene: TRBV28; D gene: NA; clone size: NA; CDR3 DNA: TGTGCCAGCAACAACAGGGTCTCTCCGTACGAGCAGTACTTC; CDR3 protein: CASNNRVSPYEQYF
J gene: TRBJ2-1; V gene: TRBV13; D gene: TRBD2; clone size: NA; CDR3 DNA: TGTGCCAGCAGCTCCCAGGCCAGGCTAGCGGGGAACAATGAGCAGTTCTTC; CDR3 protein: CASSSQARLAGNNEQFF
J gene: TRBJ2-7; V gene: TRBV2; D gene: NA; clone size: NA; CDR3 DNA: TGTGCCAGCAGTGAAAAACTATCGACTCATGAGAGCTCCTACGAGCAGTACTTC; CDR3 protein: CASSEKLSTHESSYEQYF
J gene: TRBJ1-6; V gene: TRBV6-6; D gene: TRBD1; clone size: NA; CDR3 DNA: TGTGCCAGCAGGCTGGGGACAGCCGATAATTCACCCCTCCACTTT; CDR3 protein: CASRLGTADNSPLHF
J gene: TRBJ1-1; V gene: TRBV29-1; D gene: NA; clone size: NA; CDR3 DNA: TGCAGCGTTAAAGCGGGTGGGAGCACTGAAGCTTTCTTT; CDR3 protein: CSVKAGGSTEAFF
J gene: TRBJ2-7; V gene: TRBV7-6; D gene: NA; clone size: NA; CDR3 DNA: TGTGCCAGCAGCCTACAGACCTACGAGCAGTACTTC; CDR3 protein: CASSLQTYEQYF
J gene: TRBJ1-1; V gene: TRBV12-5; D gene: TRBD1; clone size: NA; CDR3 DNA: TGTGCTAGTGGCCAAGAACAGGGGAGGACCACTGAAGCTTTCTTT; CDR3 protein: CASGQEQGRTTEAFF
J gene: TRBJ2-7; V gene: TRBV28; D gene: TRBD1; clone size: few; CDR3 DNA: TGTGCCAGCAGTCAAACCGGGACAGGGAAAGGAGGGGAGCAGTACTTC; CDR3 protein: CASSQTGTGKGGEQYF
J gene: TRBJ2-7; V gene: TRBV30; D gene: TRBD2; clone size: few; CDR3 DNA: TGTGCCTGGACAGCAGTTAGCGGGAGGGTGTCCAACGAGCAGTACTTC; CDR3 protein: CAWTAVSGRVSNEQYF
J gene: TRBJ2-6; V gene: TRBV29-1; D gene: NA; clone size: NA; CDR3 DNA: TGCAGCGTTGCCCACTCTGGGGCCAACGTCCTGACTTTC; CDR3 protein: CSVAHSGANVLTF
J gene: TRBJ1-5; V gene: TRBV18; D gene: NA; clone size: few; CDR3 DNA: TGTGCCAGCTCACCACAACAAGCGTCAAATCAGCCCCAGCATTTT; CDR3 protein: CASSPQQASNQPQHF
J gene: TRBJ1-1; V gene: TRBV11-2; D gene: NA; clone size: NA; CDR3 DNA: TGTGCCAGCAGCTTAACGGGGGGCCGGACTGAAGCTTTCTTT; CDR3 protein: CASSLTGGRTEAFF
J gene: TRBJ1-1; V gene: TRBV7-2; D gene: NA; clone size: few; CDR3 DNA: TGTGCCAGCAGCTTAGCCAACAGGGAAGCTTTCTTT; CDR3 protein: CASSLANREAFF
J gene: TRBJ2-1; V gene: TRBV5-1; D gene: NA; clone size: NA; CDR3 DNA: TGCGCCAGCAGCTTAACGGGAGAGCGGAACAATGAGCAGTTCTTC; CDR3 protein: CASSLTGERNNEQFF
J gene: TRBJ1-5; V gene: TRBV7-9; D gene: NA; clone size: NA; CDR3 DNA: TGTGCCAGCAGCAAAAGCAACACTGACAGTCATCAGCCCCAGCATTTT; CDR3 protein: CASSKSNTDSHQPQHF
J gene: TRBJ2-5; V gene: TRBV4-3; D gene: TRBD2; clone size: NA; CDR3 DNA: TGCGCCAGCAGCCAAGGGGGACTAGCGGGGGGCCAATTAGAGACCCAGTACTTC; CDR3 protein: CASSQGGLAGGQLETQYF
J gene: TRBJ2-1; V gene: TRBV7-3; D gene: TRBD2; clone size: NA; CDR3 DNA: TGTGCCAGCAGCTTTGGACTAGCGGCCTCCTACAATGAGCAGTTCTTC; CDR3 protein: CASSFGLAASYNEQFF
J gene: TRBJ2-5; V gene: TRBV7-9; D gene: TRBD1; clone size: NA; CDR3 DNA: TGTGCCAGCAGCCCCGAACGACAGGACAGGGTGAGGGAGACCCAGTACTTC; CDR3 protein: CASSPERQDRVRETQYF
J gene: TRBJ1-1; V gene: TRBV9; D gene: NA; clone size: once; CDR3 DNA: TGTGCCAGCAGCGTAGAGTGGGGCAGCACTGAAGCTTTCTTT; CDR3 protein: CASSVEWGSTEAFF
J gene: TRBJ1-2; V gene: TRBV5-4; D gene: NA; clone size: NA; CDR3 DNA: TGTGCCAGCAGCTTGGCTCAGGGTATTGGCTATGGCTACACCTTC; CDR3 protein: CASSLAQGIGYGYTF
J gene: TRBJ2-4; V gene: TRBV30; D gene: NA; clone size: NA; CDR3 DNA: TGTGCCTGGAGTGTATCGTTCAGGGGGACGAGGAGGGAAAACATTCAGTACTTC; CDR3 protein: CAWSVSFRGTRRENIQYF
J gene: TRBJ1-5; V gene: TRBV7-8; D gene: NA; clone size: NA; CDR3 DNA: TGTGCCAGCAGCTTATCACATTATAGCAATCAGCCCCAGCATTTT; CDR3 protein: CASSLSHYSNQPQHF
J gene: TRBJ2-7; V gene: TRBV2; D gene: TRBD1; clone size: NA; CDR3 DNA: TGTGCCAGCAGTGACAGGACAGGGGGCTACTCCGAGCAGTACTTC; CDR3 protein: CASSDRTGGYSEQYF